Listed below are T cell receptor beta chains from one sample, sequenced in a study of blood T cell repertoires in COVID-19. Using immunoSEQ multiplex PCR, the repertoire was profiled, and TCRdb retains in-frame clones only, with some absent. Of roughly 220,000 clones listed, about 85% are singletons. The sample consisted of PBMCs or T cells enriched from blood (not recorded which). These TCRs come from a woman in her twenties or thirties who had recovered from COVID-19. The CDR3 runs from the conserved cysteine through the conserved F or W. D genes are given only for firm matches. A clone size is listed for some rows: how often the clone was seen (once, few, many), or a class if it is expanded.

TRBJ1-4,TRBV2,NA,NA,CASVQRGEKLFF,TGTGCCAGCGTACAACGGGGGGAAAAACTGTTTTTT
TRBJ1-1,TRBV29-1,NA,NA,CSVNTLVPTEAFF,TGCAGCGTAAATACTTTGGTCCCAACTGAAGCTTTCTTT
TRBJ2-7,TRBV7-6,NA,NA,CASSFNGVSYEQYF,TGTGCCAGCAGCTTTAACGGGGTTTCCTACGAGCAGTACTTC
TRBJ1-1,TRBV7-3,NA,NA,CASRDGMGTEAFF,TGTGCCAGCAGGGACGGGATGGGCACTGAAGCTTTCTTT
TRBJ1-6,TRBV6-5,NA,once,CASSKGTTNSPLHF,TGTGCCAGCAGCAAAGGGACAACCAATTCACCCCTCCACTTT
TRBJ1-1,TRBV9,NA,once,CASSVWWRGDFVNTEAFF,TGTGCCAGCAGCGTGTGGTGGAGGGGTGACTTTGTGAACACTGAAGCTTTCTTT
TRBJ1-1,TRBV7-9,NA,NA,CASSSPFGTRVSAFF,TGTGCCAGCAGCTCCCCCTTCGGGACACGGGTTTCAGCTTTCTTT
TRBJ1-2,TRBV15,NA,few,CATSTKQGGFDGYTF,TGTGCCACCAGCACAAAACAGGGAGGGTTCGATGGCTACACCTTC
TRBJ1-5,TRBV9,NA,NA,CASSVGGFNQPQHF,TGTGCCAGCAGCGTGGGAGGATTCAATCAGCCCCAGCATTTT
TRBJ2-3,TRBV6-6,NA,NA,CASSYSGENRDTQYF,TGTGCCAGCAGTTACTCCGGGGAGAATAGGGATACGCAGTATTTT
TRBJ1-4,TRBV7-9,NA,NA,CASSPGAVDEKLFF,TGTGCCAGCAGCCCTGGGGCAGTCGATGAAAAACTGTTTTTT
TRBJ1-1,TRBV7-2,TRBD1,NA,CASRQDRGQGAFF,TGTGCCAGCAGGCAGGACAGGGGGCAGGGGGCTTTCTTT
TRBJ2-3,TRBV12-5,TRBD2,NA,CASGLVGRGITDTQYF,TGTGCTAGTGGTTTGGTTGGGCGGGGGATCACAGATACGCAGTATTTT
TRBJ2-2,TRBV11-2,TRBD1,NA,CASSSGTGKPGELFF,TGTGCCAGCAGCTCCGGGACAGGGAAACCCGGGGAGCTGTTTTTT